The rows below give T cell receptor beta chains drawn from one sample of a study of cytotoxic CD8 clonotypes in ibrutinib-treated CLL. The assay was immunoSEQ multiplex PCR, and TCRdb's table has in-frame clones only and misses some. The sample contains about 200,000 clones, roughly 77% of which appear only once. The sequencing here drew on PBMCs, taken after 12 months of ibrutinib treatment. Receptors originate from a human donor with chronic lymphocytic leukemia. CDR3s include the opening cysteine and the closing phenylalanine or tryptophan. The D gene is left open where the match is weak. The size field is filled for only some rows; it gives once, few, many or a size class.

v_gene	d_gene	j_gene	abundance	CDR3nt	CDR3aa
TRBV29-1	TRBD1	TRBJ2-7	NA	TGCAGCGTTAGTGGACAGGGGTCCCTCTTGGACTACGAGCAGTACTTC	CSVSGQGSLLDYEQYF
TRBV5-5	TRBD1	TRBJ1-2	NA	TGTGCCAGCAGTCACGGACAGGGTAGGGCTAACTATGGCTACACCTTC	CASSHGQGRANYGYTF
TRBV6-1	NA	TRBJ1-5	few	TGTGCCAGCCCAGGAAGACAGCCCCAGCATTTT	CASPGRQPQHF
TRBV7-6	TRBD1	TRBJ2-2	few	TGTGCCAGCAGCTTAACAGGGGGCGCGGGCACCGGGGAGCTGTTTTTT	CASSLTGGAGTGELFF
TRBV18	NA	TRBJ1-2	few	TGTGCCAGCTCACCAGATACAGGGCACACGGGCTACACCTTC	CASSPDTGHTGYTF
TRBV27	TRBD1	TRBJ1-4	NA	TGTGCCAGCAGTTGGCTGGACAGGGCAACTAATGAAAAACTGTTTTTT	CASSWLDRATNEKLFF
TRBV5-1	TRBD1	TRBJ2-7	few	TGCGCCAGCAGCAAAGGGGACAGCTCCTACGAGCAGTACTTC	CASSKGDSSYEQYF
TRBV5-1	TRBD1	TRBJ1-2	NA	TGCGCCAGCAGCTTGGTGGGGACAGGGGGCTATGGCTACACCTTC	CASSLVGTGGYGYTF
TRBV2	NA	TRBJ2-1	NA	TGTGCCAGCAGTGAGCTGCGCTCGGTAGGGGAGCAGTTCTTC	CASSELRSVGEQFF
TRBV6-1	NA	TRBJ2-7	NA	TGTGCCAGCGGCCGGGACGGATCCTACGAGCAGTACTTC	CASGRDGSYEQYF
TRBV7-8	NA	TRBJ2-1	NA	TGTGCCAGCAGCTTACTGGGGGAGTCGAATGAGCAGTTCTTC	CASSLLGESNEQFF
TRBV4-1	NA	TRBJ2-7	NA	TGCGCCAGCAGCCAAGCTTCTAGCGCAGCCTACGAGCAGTACTTC	CASSQASSAAYEQYF
TRBV30	NA	TRBJ1-5	NA	TGTGCCTGGAGTGTTGAAGGGATGAGGAATCAGCCCCAGCATTTT	CAWSVEGMRNQPQHF
TRBV27	NA	TRBJ1-6	NA	TGTGCCAGCAGTCGCCGTGTCAAGGACGACAATTCACCCCTCCACTTT	CASSRRVKDDNSPLHF
TRBV9	TRBD2	TRBJ2-6	NA	TGTGCCAGCAGCGTAGGGGAGGGATTTGGGGCCAACGTCCTGACTTTC	CASSVGEGFGANVLTF
TRBV27	NA	TRBJ2-1	NA	TGTGCCAGCAGATCCGGAACTAGCTCCTACAATGAGCAGTTCTTC	CASRSGTSSYNEQFF
TRBV25-1	TRBD1	TRBJ2-3	NA	TGTGCCAGCAGCCGAGGGACAGCTAGCACAGATACGCAGTATTTT	CASSRGTASTDTQYF
TRBV4-2	NA	TRBJ1-1	NA	TGTGCCAGCAGCCAAGTAACAGAAAACACTGAAGCTTTCTTT	CASSQVTENTEAFF